This T cell receptor beta chain comes out of a study of cytomegalovirus exposure and HLA in healthy donors. The PCR employed 60 Vbeta primers together with 13 Jbeta primers. The assay was immunoSEQ multiplex PCR, and TCRdb's table has in-frame clones only and misses some. The sample contains 150,000 to 200,000 clones, about 80% of which appear only once. To note about this clone: As yet, its antigen is unknown.

This CDR3 has 16 residues. Losses at the gene ends were 5 bases for V and 0 bases for J; bases not matched to a gene: 7. CDR1 is SGDLS, CDR2 YYNGEE, per germline. The study sampled nominally healthy donors, though unrecorded immune exposures were likely. Overall study results and limits: The study designated 160 or so TCR beta chains cytomegalovirus-associated. When a later analysis was performed, an Asian-associated ancestry cluster reportedly had fewer N-insertions than the roughly 640-donor mean. The authors later found most CMV-associated TCR beta chains appeared HLA-restricted.

This sequence originates from a woman between 40 and 50 years old in good health and CMV-seronegative. This chain uses TRBV9 with TRBJ2-3; 9 positions match TRBD2. The sequenced material came from PBMCs. The CDR3 nucleotides are TGTGCCAGCAGTGTTACTAGCGGGTTTAGCACAGATACGCAGTATTTT. It yields the protein CASSVTSGFSTDTQYF.